Each of the 5 T cell receptor beta chains below was sequenced from the same sample in a study of blood T cells in healthy people across ages. A second roughly 7 to 11 cycle PCR used barcoded and J-beta primers. TCRdb processed the 5' RACE reads anew with MiXCR; each CDR3 protein has one entry. The sample lists more than 750,000 distinct CDR3 sequences, almost 30% occurring once. These data are also associated with another study on T cells of mothers and their children.

Material for sequencing was blood. Every receptor here comes from a woman aged 40 to 50 in good health.

V and J are TRBV5-1 and TRBJ2-1, with D perhaps assigned TRBD1 or TRBD2 (5 bases each). Per germline, CDR1 SGHRS and CDR2 YFSETQ. CDR3 length: 15 residues. Trimming took off 3 bases at V and 0 bases at J, with 10 bases between the two ends. For the CDR3, the DNA is TGCGCCAGCAGCTGGTTGGGGGACTCCTACAATGAGCAGTTCTTC. Translation: CASSWLGDSYNEQFF.

This clonotype was seen only a few times. V gene TRBV7-9 combines with J gene TRBJ2-4, with D possibly being TRBD1 (5 bases). TRBJ2-7 matches the DNA end more closely, so the J call is doubtful. This CDR3 has 12 residues. Germline assignment: CDR1 SEHNR and CDR2 FQNEAQ (reference sequence). CDR3 residues: CASSWTIPEQYF. The CDR3 DNA follows: TGTGCCAGCAGCTGGACAATCCCCGAGCAGTACTTC.

The chain carries TRBV20-1 and TRBJ2-4; TRBD1 matches 10 bases. The J call could be wrong; TRBJ2-7 is a better fit for the DNA end. Germline V gene sequence: CDR1 DFQATT, CDR2 SNEGSKA (reference sequence). This CDR3 comprises 13 residues. The CDR3 loop reads CSNRQGASYEQYF. The CDR3 DNA sequence: TGCAGTAACCGACAGGGGGCCTCCTACGAGCAGTACTTC.

The chain recombines TRBV7-3 with TRBJ1-1; D remains unclear. Germline CDR1 reads SGHTA; CDR2 reads FQGTGA. The CDR3 spans 14 residues. V lost 2 bases and J 3 bases, leaving 10 bases between the germline ends. CDR3 DNA: TGTGCCAGCAGCTTAGAAGGGTTGGACACTGAAGCTTTCTTT. Protein product: CASSLEGLDTEAFF.

This clonotype was observed a few times. V gene TRBV18 combines with J gene TRBJ1-5; 8 bases are shared with TRBD1. J gave up 6 bases and V 3 bases, and 4 bases lay outside the gene matches. This CDR3 has 14 amino acids. Germline V CDR1 and CDR2: KGHSH, LQKENI. The CDR3: CASSPVDRGQPQHF. The CDR3 DNA reads TGTGCCAGCTCACCTGTCGACAGGGGTCAGCCCCAGCATTTT.